The rows below give T cell receptor beta chains drawn from one sample of a study of blood T cells in healthy people across ages. In TCRdb, the 5' RACE reads were re-called with MiXCR into one record per CDR3 protein. The data hold 540,000 or so distinct CDR3 sequences, with 40% to 50% observed a single time. Sequenced: blood. The receptors here all came from a man aged 80 or over in good health. The CDR3 runs from the conserved cysteine through the conserved F or W. Each record gives: V gene, J gene, CDR3 protein.

TRBV9	TRBJ2-1	CASSAPSGRGSYNEQFF
TRBV5-1	TRBJ2-3	CASSSTGGVGTDTQYF
TRBV5-1	TRBJ2-2	CASSLDSQGHTGELFF
TRBV6-6	TRBJ1-5	CASSPSTPQPQHF
TRBV9	TRBJ2-3	CASSVVATSPDTQYF
TRBV6-6	TRBJ1-1	CASSCEGMTNTEAFF
TRBV10-3	TRBJ1-1	CAISESGGGNTEAFF
TRBV4-3	TRBJ2-5	CASSQDWAGETQYF
TRBV6-5	TRBJ2-1	CASSPTGGPSNEQFF
TRBV12-5	TRBJ2-1	CASGLSGLAYNEQFF
TRBV6-2/TRBV6-3	TRBJ2-1	CASRPRRLAGGYEQFF
TRBV7-2	TRBJ2-5	CASSYTGGEETQYF
TRBV3-1	TRBJ1-2	CASSLRDRGPYGYTF
TRBV10-3	TRBJ2-7	CATGGLTSYEQYF
TRBV12-3/TRBV12-4	TRBJ1-6	CASSFSGRRAPLHF
TRBV13	NA	CASTTLSSGGYEQYF
TRBV6-2/TRBV6-3	TRBJ1-2	CASSSRTAYGYTF
TRBV20-1	TRBJ2-7	CSARDELTSDSYEQYF
TRBV28	TRBJ1-1	CASTWQKGGHVLVNTEAFF
TRBV20-1	TRBJ2-1	CSAGGGTSGASSYNEQFF
TRBV6-1	TRBJ2-1	CASREADRSYNEQFF
TRBV29-1	TRBJ1-1	CSLTTGGNTEAFF
TRBV7-2	TRBJ2-7	CASSLVGQGGYEQYF
TRBV4-3	TRBJ1-5	CASSQPGQEGYSNQPQHF
TRBV10-3	TRBJ2-4	CAISRTSGSGVKNIQYF
TRBV14	NA	CASGRAGYEQYF
TRBV7-2	TRBJ2-1	CASSPDRGAYNEQFF
TRBV7-2	TRBJ1-2	CASSLAGSDNYGYTF
TRBV29-1	TRBJ2-7	CSVEDPKTGTYEQYF
TRBV7-8	TRBJ1-1	CASSRQVDTEAFF
TRBV27	TRBJ2-7	CASSLIGGRAYEQYF
TRBV19	TRBJ2-7	CASSLTSGRNEQYF
TRBV20-1	TRBJ1-2	CSARDGRGLSGYTF
TRBV24-1	TRBJ1-5	CATSAPGTENQPQHF
TRBV6-6	TRBJ2-3	CASRDDMRWADTQYF
TRBV7-9	TRBJ2-1	CASSPTGGDFYNEQFF
TRBV12-3/TRBV12-4	TRBJ2-7	CASSPGTRASYEQYF
TRBV3-1	TRBJ2-7	CASSQEGQVPYEQYF
TRBV12-3/TRBV12-4	TRBJ1-4	CASNKSGRGGEKLFF
TRBV10-2	TRBJ2-3	CASSARGGGRADTQYF
TRBV27	TRBJ2-7	CASSLSPGGATYEQYF
TRBV29-1	TRBJ1-2	CSVPGQPYGYTF
TRBV6-5	TRBJ2-7	CASAIGGQGVEQYF
TRBV3-1	TRBJ1-6	CASSQDLDSPYNSPLHF
TRBV6-2/TRBV6-3	TRBJ2-3	CASSRGTGVTDTQYF
TRBV29-1	TRBJ2-5	CSVKPNTSGPRSEQYF
TRBV7-3	TRBJ2-1	CASSKLAGPYNEQFF
TRBV21-1	TRBJ2-7	CASRRTSGGFLYEQYF
TRBV11-3	TRBJ2-5	CASSLAGAFEPASQETQYF
TRBV5-1	TRBJ2-3	CASMSGTVRTDTQYF
TRBV29-1	NA	CSVEVGQGDDEQYF
TRBV10-3	TRBJ1-2	CAISESIYYGYTF
TRBV7-6	NA	CAGSFPRSGTEQYF
TRBV4-1	TRBJ2-1	CASSQGGGLAAYNEQFF
TRBV12-3/TRBV12-4	TRBJ2-3	CASSIWGADTQYF